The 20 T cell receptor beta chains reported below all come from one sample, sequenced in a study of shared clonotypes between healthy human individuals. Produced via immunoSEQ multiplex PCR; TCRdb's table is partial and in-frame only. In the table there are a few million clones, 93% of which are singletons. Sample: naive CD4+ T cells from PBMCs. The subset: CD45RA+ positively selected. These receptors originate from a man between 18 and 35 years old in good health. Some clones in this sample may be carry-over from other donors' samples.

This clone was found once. This chain's CDR3 is CAWGTGETQYF. In DNA form, the CDR3 reads TGTGCCTGGGGGACAGGGGAGACCCAGTACTTC. V gene TRBV30 combines with J gene TRBJ2-5, with 9 nucleotides matching TRBD1. Per germline, CDR1 GTSNPN and CDR2 SVGIG (reference sequence). The junction had 0 bases not matched to a gene; V was cut back by 5 bases and J by 5 bases. This CDR3 spans 11 amino acids.

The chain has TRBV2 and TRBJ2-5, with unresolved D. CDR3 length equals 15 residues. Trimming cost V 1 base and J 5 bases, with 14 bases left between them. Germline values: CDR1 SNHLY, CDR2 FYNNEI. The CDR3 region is CASSEEVIGGETQYF. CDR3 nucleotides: TGTGCCAGCAGTGAAGAGGTGATTGGTGGGGAGACCCAGTACTTC.

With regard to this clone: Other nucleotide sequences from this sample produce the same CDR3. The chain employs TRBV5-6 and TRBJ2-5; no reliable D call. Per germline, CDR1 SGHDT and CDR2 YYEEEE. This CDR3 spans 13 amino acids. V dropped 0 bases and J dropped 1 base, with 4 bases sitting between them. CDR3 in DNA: TGTGCCAGCAGCTTGGGACCCCAAGAGACCCAGTACTTC. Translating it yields CASSLGPQETQYF.

The CDR3 nucleotides are TGTGCCAGCAGTGAAATACAGGGTCACCTTCAGCCCCAGCATTTT. Translation gives CASSEIQGHLQPQHF. This chain links TRBV2 with TRBJ1-5; tentative D call: TRBD1 (6 bases). There are 15 residues in the CDR3. Germline V gives CDR1 SNHLY, CDR2 FYNNEI. V dropped 2 bases and J dropped 6 bases, with 14 bases sitting between them.

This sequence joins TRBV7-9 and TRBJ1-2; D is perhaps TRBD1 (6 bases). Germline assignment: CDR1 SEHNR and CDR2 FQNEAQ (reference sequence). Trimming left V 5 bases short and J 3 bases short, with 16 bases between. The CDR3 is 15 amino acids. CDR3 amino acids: CASSPGYRVDYGYTF. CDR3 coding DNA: TGTGCCAGCAGCCCAGGTTACAGGGTTGACTATGGCTACACCTTC.

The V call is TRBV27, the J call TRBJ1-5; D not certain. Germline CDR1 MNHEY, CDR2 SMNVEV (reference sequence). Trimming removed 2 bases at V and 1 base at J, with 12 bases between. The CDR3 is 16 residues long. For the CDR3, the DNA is TGTGCCAGCAGTTTACTATACATGGGGAGCAATCAGCCCCAGCATTTT. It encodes CASSLLYMGSNQPQHF.

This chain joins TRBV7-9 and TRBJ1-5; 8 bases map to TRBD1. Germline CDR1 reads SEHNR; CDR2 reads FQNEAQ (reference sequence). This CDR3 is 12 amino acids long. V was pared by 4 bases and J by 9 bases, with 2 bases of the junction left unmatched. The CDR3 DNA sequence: TGTGCCAGCAGCTCAGGGGGCCTGCCCCAGCATTTT. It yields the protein CASSSGGLPQHF.

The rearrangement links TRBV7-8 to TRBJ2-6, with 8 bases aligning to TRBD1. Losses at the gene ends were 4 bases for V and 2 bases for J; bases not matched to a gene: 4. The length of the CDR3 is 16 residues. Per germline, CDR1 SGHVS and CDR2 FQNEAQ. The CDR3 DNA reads TGTGCCAGCAGCTCACAGACAGGGGCTGGGGCCAACGTCCTGACTTTC. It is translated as CASSSQTGAGANVLTF. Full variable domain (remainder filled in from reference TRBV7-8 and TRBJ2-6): GAGVSQSPRYKVAKRGQDVALRCDPISGHVSLFWYQQALGQGPEFLTYFQNEAQLDKSGLPSDRFFAERPEGSVSTLKIQRTQQEDSAVYLCASSSQTGAGANVLTFGAGSRLTVL.

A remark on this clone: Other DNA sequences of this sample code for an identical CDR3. CDR3: CASSLAGGNTEAFF. Written as DNA, the CDR3 is TGCGCCAGCAGCTTGGCTGGGGGTAACACTGAAGCTTTCTTT. The V gene is TRBV5-1, the J gene TRBJ1-1, with D possibly being TRBD1 (5 bases). V was clipped by 0 bases and J by 2 bases, with 8 bases between them. The CDR3 covers 14 residues. The germline V gene encodes CDR1 SGHRS and CDR2 YFSETQ.

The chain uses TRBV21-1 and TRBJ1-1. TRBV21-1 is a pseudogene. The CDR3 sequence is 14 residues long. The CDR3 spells CASSKFFSNTEAFF. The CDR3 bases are TGTGCCAGCAGCAAGTTCTTCTCGAACACTGAAGCTTTCTTT.

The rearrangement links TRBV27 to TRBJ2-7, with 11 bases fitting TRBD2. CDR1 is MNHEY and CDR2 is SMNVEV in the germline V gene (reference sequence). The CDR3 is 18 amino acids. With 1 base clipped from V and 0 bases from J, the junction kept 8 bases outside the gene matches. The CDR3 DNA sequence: TGTGCCAGCAGTTTATTACCTAGCGGGAGGCTTAGCTCCTACGAGCAGTACTTC. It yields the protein CASSLLPSGRLSSYEQYF.

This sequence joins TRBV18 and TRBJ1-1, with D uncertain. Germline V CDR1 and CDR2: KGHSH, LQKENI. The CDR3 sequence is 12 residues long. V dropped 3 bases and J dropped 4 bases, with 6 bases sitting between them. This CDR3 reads CASSPRTTEAFF. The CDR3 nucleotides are TGTGCCAGCTCACCGAGGACCACTGAAGCTTTCTTT.

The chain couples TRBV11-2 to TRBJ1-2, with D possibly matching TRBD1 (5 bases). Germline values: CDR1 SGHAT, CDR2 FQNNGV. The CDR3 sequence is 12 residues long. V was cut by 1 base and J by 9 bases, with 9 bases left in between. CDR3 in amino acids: CASSLVRQSYTF. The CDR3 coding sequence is TGTGCCAGCAGCTTAGTCCGACAGAGCTACACCTTC.

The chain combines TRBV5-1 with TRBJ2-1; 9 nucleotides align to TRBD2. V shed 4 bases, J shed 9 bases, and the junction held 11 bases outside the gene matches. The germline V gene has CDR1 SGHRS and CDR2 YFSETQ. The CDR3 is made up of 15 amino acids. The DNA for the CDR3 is TGCGCCAGCAGCCCCGGGACTAGCCTCCGTCGTGAGCAGTTCTTC. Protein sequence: CASSPGTSLRREQFF.

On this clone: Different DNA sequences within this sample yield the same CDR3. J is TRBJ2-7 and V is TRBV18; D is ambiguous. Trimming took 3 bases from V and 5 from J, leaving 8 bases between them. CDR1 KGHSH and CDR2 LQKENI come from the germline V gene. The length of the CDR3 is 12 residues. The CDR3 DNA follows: TGTGCCAGCTCACCCTCCAGAGACGAGCAGTACTTC. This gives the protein CASSPSRDEQYF.

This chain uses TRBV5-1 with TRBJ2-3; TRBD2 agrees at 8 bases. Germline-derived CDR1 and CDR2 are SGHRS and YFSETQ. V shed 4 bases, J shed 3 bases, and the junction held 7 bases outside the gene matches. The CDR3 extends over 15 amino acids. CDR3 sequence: CASSRAGEGTDTQYF. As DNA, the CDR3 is TGCGCCAGCAGCCGAGCGGGAGAAGGGACAGATACGCAGTATTTT.

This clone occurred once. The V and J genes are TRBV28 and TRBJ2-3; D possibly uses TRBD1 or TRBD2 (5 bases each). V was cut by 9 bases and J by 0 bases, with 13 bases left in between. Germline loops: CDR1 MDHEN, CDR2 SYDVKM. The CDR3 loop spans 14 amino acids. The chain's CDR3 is CASQVGDSTDTQYF. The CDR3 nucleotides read TGTGCCAGTCAGGTGGGGGATAGCACAGATACGCAGTATTTT.

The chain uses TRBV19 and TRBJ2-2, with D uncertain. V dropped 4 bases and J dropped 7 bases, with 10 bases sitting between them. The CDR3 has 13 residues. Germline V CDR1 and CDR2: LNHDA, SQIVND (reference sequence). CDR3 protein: CASSTTGYGELFF. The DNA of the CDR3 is TGTGCCAGTAGTACAACGGGTTACGGGGAGCTGTTTTTT. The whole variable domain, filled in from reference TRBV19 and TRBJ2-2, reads DGGITQSPKYLFRKEGQNVTLSCEQNLNHDAMYWYRQDPGQGLRLIYYSQIVNDFQKGDIAEGYSVSREKKESFPLTVTSAQKNPTAFYLCASSTTGYGELFFGEGSRLTVL.

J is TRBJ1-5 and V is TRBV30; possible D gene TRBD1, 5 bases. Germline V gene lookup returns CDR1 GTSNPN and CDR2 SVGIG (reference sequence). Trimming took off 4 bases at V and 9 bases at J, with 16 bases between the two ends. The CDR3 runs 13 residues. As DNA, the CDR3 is TGTGCCTGGACTAGGGGAGGAATGGGGCCCCAGCATTTT. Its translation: CAWTRGGMGPQHF.

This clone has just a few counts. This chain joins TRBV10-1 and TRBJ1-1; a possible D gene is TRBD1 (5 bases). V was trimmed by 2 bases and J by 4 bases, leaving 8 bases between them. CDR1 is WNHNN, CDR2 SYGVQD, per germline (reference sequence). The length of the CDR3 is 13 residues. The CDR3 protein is CASSEPGSTEAFF. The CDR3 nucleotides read TGCGCCAGCAGTGAGCCAGGGTCCACTGAAGCTTTCTTT.